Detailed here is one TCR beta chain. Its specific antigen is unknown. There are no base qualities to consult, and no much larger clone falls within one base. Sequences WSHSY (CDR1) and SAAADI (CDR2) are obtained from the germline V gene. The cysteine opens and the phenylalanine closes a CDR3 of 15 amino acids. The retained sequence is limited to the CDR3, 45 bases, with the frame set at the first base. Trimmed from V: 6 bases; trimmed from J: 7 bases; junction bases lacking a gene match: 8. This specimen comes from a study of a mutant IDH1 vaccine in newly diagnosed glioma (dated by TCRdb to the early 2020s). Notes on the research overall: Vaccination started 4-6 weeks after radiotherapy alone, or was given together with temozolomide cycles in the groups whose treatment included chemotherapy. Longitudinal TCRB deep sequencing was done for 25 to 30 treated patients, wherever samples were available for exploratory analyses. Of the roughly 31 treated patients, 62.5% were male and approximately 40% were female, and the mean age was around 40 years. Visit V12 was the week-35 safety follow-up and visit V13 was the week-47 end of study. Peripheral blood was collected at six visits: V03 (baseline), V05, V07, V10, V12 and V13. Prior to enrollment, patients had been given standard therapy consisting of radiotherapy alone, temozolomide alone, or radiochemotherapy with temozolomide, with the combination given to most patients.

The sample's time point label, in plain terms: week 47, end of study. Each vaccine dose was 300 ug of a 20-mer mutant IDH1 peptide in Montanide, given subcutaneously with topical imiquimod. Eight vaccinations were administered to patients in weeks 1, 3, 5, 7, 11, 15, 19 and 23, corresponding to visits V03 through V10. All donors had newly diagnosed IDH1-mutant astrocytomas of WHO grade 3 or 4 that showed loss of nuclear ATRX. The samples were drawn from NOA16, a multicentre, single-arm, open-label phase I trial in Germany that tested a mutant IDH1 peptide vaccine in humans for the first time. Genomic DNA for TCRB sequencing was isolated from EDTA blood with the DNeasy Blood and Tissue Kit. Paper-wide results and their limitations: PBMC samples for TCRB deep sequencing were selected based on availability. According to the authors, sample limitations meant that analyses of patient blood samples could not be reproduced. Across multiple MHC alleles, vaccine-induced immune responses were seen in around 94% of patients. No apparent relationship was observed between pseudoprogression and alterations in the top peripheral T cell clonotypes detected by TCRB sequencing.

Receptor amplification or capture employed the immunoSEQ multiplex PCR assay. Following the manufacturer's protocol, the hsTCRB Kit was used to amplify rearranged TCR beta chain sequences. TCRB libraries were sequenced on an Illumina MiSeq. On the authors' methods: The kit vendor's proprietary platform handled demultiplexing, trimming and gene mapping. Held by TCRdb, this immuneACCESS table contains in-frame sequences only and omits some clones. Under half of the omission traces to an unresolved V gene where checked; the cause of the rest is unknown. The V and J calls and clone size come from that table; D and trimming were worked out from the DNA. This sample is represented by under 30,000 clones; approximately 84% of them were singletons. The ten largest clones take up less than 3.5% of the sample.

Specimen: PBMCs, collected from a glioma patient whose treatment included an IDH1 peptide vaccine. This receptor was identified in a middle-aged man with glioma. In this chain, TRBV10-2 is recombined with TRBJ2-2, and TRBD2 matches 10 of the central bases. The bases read TGCGCCAGCAGCGGGAGCGGGAGGGCCAGCGGGGAGCTGTTTTTT. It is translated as CASSGSGRASGELFF.